Listed below are T cell receptor beta chains from one sample, sequenced in a study of T cell changes during pregnancy in multiple sclerosis. Data came from immunoSEQ multiplex PCR; TCRdb stores just in-frame clones and leaves some out. The sample has approximately 20,000 clones, 80% to 90% seen once; the top ten hold under 6%. The source material was CD8+ T cells from peripheral blood mononuclear cells, sampled in the second trimester of pregnancy. The receptors shown here come from a female donor in good health, enrolled as a control in a pregnancy study. CDR3s include the opening cysteine and the closing phenylalanine or tryptophan. The order of the fields is D gene, V gene, clone size, J gene, CDR3 protein, CDR3 DNA. A D gene is named only where the DNA matches it firmly. Clone size is stated in some rows and not others, as once, few, many or a class when expanded.

TRBD2,TRBV6-1,-,TRBJ2-5,CASSSLAGGVETQYF,TGTGCCAGCAGTTCCCTAGCGGGAGGGGTGGAGACCCAGTACTTC
-,TRBV7-8,-,TRBJ2-1,CASSRGRATYNEQFF,TGTGCCAGCAGCCGCGGGCGGGCCACCTACAATGAGCAGTTCTTC
-,TRBV30,-,TRBJ1-1,CAWSVSGETEAFF,TGTGCCTGGAGTGTGTCAGGGGAAACTGAAGCTTTCTTT
-,TRBV7-6,-,TRBJ2-3,CASSIVADRPPTDTQYF,TGTGCCAGCAGCATAGTCGCCGACAGACCCCCCACAGATACGCAGTATTTT
TRBD2,TRBV6-1,-,TRBJ2-3,CASSELGGGPTDTQYF,TGTGCCAGCAGTGAGCTCGGGGGGGGGCCCACAGATACGCAGTATTTT
-,TRBV4-1,-,TRBJ1-3,CASSQSDGNTIYF,TGCGCCAGCAGCCAATCAGATGGAAACACCATATATTTT
-,TRBV27,-,TRBJ1-2,CASSPTLRGVYGYTF,TGTGCCAGCAGCCCAACCCTTCGGGGGGTCTACGGCTACACCTTC
-,TRBV4-3,-,TRBJ2-6,CASSQDGASSGANVLTF,TGCGCCAGCAGCCAAGATGGGGCCAGCTCTGGGGCCAACGTCCTGACTTTC
TRBD1,TRBV27,-,TRBJ2-3,CASTPLHSDRGQGTQYF,TGTGCCAGCACCCCCCTCCACTCAGACAGGGGGCAGGGTACGCAGTATTTT
-,TRBV27,-,TRBJ2-5,CASSPRGIGETQYF,TGTGCCAGCAGCCCCAGGGGTATCGGAGAGACCCAGTACTTC
-,TRBV19,-,TRBJ2-1,CASSISGISYNEQFF,TGTGCCAGTAGTATCTCAGGGATTTCCTACAATGAGCAGTTCTTC
TRBD1,TRBV5-1,-,TRBJ2-1,CASSSDRDSYNEQFF,TGCGCCAGCAGCTCAGACAGGGACTCCTACAATGAGCAGTTCTTC
-,TRBV27,-,TRBJ2-7,CASSQGSTYEQYF,TGTGCCAGCTCCCAAGGGAGCACCTACGAGCAGTACTTC
-,TRBV27,-,TRBJ2-1,CASSFQNNEQFF,TGTGCCAGCAGTTTTCAGAACAATGAGCAGTTCTTC
TRBD1,TRBV7-9,-,TRBJ1-5,CASSHGQGGDQPQHF,TGTGCCAGCAGCCACGGACAGGGAGGGGATCAGCCCCAGCATTTT
-,TRBV27,few,TRBJ2-7,CASSWARSYEQYF,TGTGCCAGCAGTTGGGCTCGCTCCTACGAGCAGTACTTC
-,TRBV27,-,TRBJ2-2,CASSFPHGGGELFF,TGTGCCAGCAGTTTCCCGCACGGGGGTGGGGAGCTGTTTTTT
-,TRBV11-3,-,TRBJ2-2,CASSGGTANTGELFF,TGTGCCAGCAGCGGCGGGACGGCGAACACCGGGGAGCTGTTTTTT
TRBD1,TRBV7-2,-,TRBJ1-1,CASSSSDRVNTEAFF,TGTGCCAGCAGCTCGAGCGACAGGGTGAACACTGAAGCTTTCTTT
-,TRBV7-9,-,TRBJ1-1,CASSREPSTEAFF,TGTGCCAGCAGCAGAGAACCCTCCACTGAAGCTTTCTTT
-,TRBV27,-,TRBJ1-5,CASSPVGDRDIGQPQHF,TGTGCCAGCAGTCCCGTTGGAGATAGGGACATTGGGCAGCCCCAGCATTTT
TRBD2,TRBV6-4,-,TRBJ2-3,CASSESREGGTDTQYF,TGTGCCAGCAGTGAGAGCCGGGAGGGAGGCACAGATACGCAGTATTTT
TRBD1,TRBV5-4,few,TRBJ1-2,CASSQTSLDRGYGYTF,TGTGCCAGCAGCCAGACTTCCTTGGACAGGGGATATGGCTACACCTTC
-,TRBV6-4,once,TRBJ2-3,CASSQTSSTDTQYF,TGTGCCAGCAGCCAGACTAGTAGTACAGATACGCAGTATTTT
-,TRBV5-6,-,TRBJ2-1,CASSLIPREGYNEQFF,TGTGCCAGCAGCTTGATCCCCAGGGAAGGCTACAATGAGCAGTTCTTC
TRBD1,TRBV28,-,TRBJ2-1,CASSPPGQGPYNEQFF,TGTGCCAGCAGTCCACCGGGACAGGGACCGTACAATGAGCAGTTCTTC
TRBD2,TRBV6-1,-,TRBJ2-3,CASSEWASGNPDTQYF,TGTGCCAGCAGTGAATGGGCTAGCGGGAACCCAGATACGCAGTATTTT
TRBD2,TRBV5-1,-,TRBJ2-7,CASSLDLRGATYEQYF,TGCGCCAGCAGCTTGGATCTGCGGGGGGCCACCTACGAGCAGTACTTC
-,TRBV11-1,-,TRBJ2-2,CASSLGLNTGELFF,TGTGCCAGCAGCTTAGGACTAAACACCGGGGAGCTGTTTTTT
-,TRBV5-5,once,TRBJ2-5,CASSPSHQETQYF,TGTGCCAGCAGCCCCAGTCACCAAGAGACCCAGTACTTC
-,TRBV7-3,-,TRBJ1-1,CASSLGRDTAAFF,TGTGCCAGCAGCTTAGGACGGGATACTGCAGCTTTCTTT
-,TRBV29-1,-,TRBJ2-5,CSVGTGREVETQYF,TGCAGCGTGGGGACAGGGCGGGAGGTAGAGACCCAGTACTTC
TRBD1,TRBV7-9,-,TRBJ1-1,CASSTGQGNTEAFF,TGTGCCAGCAGTACAGGACAGGGGAACACTGAAGCTTTCTTT
-,TRBV4-2,few,TRBJ2-3,CASSHSTEGTDTQYF,TGTGCCAGCAGCCATTCTACCGAGGGCACAGATACGCAGTATTTT
-,TRBV4-1,-,TRBJ2-2,CASSQGATGELFF,TGCGCCAGCAGCCAAGGAGCGACCGGGGAGCTGTTTTTT
TRBD1,TRBV7-9,-,TRBJ2-7,CASSSRQGSYEQYF,TGTGCCAGCAGCTCGCGACAGGGATCCTACGAGCAGTACTTC
TRBD2,TRBV6-4,-,TRBJ2-4,CASSDSAGMNIQYF,TGTGCCAGCAGTGACTCAGCGGGGATGAACATTCAGTACTTC
-,TRBV19,-,TRBJ1-1,CASSTGHMNTEAFF,TGTGCCAGCTCCACGGGACACATGAACACTGAAGCTTTCTTT
TRBD1,TRBV28,-,TRBJ2-7,CASSPIDRGISYEQYF,TGTGCCAGCAGCCCTATAGACAGGGGAATTTCCTACGAGCAGTACTTC
-,TRBV25-1,-,TRBJ2-4,CASSDQGSKNIQYF,TGTGCCAGCAGTGATCAGGGCTCCAAAAACATTCAGTACTTC
-,TRBV2,-,TRBJ1-1,CAFSDPMNTEAFF,TGTGCCTTCAGCGACCCAATGAACACTGAAGCTTTCTTT
TRBD2,TRBV7-8,-,TRBJ2-7,CASSLALAGGYEQYF,TGTGCCAGCAGCTTAGCGCTAGCGGGAGGGTACGAGCAGTACTTC
-,TRBV12-5,-,TRBJ2-1,CASGAYNEQFF,TGTGCTTCAGGGGCGTACAATGAGCAGTTCTTC
TRBD1,TRBV6-1,-,TRBJ2-7,CASSLATGEAYEQYF,TGTGCCAGCAGTTTAGCGACAGGGGAGGCCTACGAGCAGTACTTC
-,TRBV28,-,TRBJ2-5,CASSLLETGKTQYF,TGTGCCAGCAGTTTGTTGGAGACCGGAAAGACCCAGTACTTC
-,TRBV7-6,-,TRBJ1-1,CASSRQVNTEAFF,TGTGCCAGCAGCCGGCAGGTGAACACTGAAGCTTTCTTT
-,TRBV27,-,TRBJ1-1,CASSPGGGSGAFF,TGTGCCAGCAGTCCCGGAGGCGGGTCAGGAGCTTTCTTT
-,TRBV18,-,TRBJ1-3,CASSPGGTGNTIYF,TGTGCCAGCTCACCAGGAGGTACTGGAAACACCATATATTTT
TRBD2,TRBV5-4,-,TRBJ2-1,CASSRGTSGGLNEQFF,TGTGCCAGCAGCAGGGGGACTAGCGGTGGTTTGAATGAGCAGTTCTTC
TRBD2,TRBV29-1,-,TRBJ2-2,CSVAGAGETGELFF,TGCAGCGTGGCTGGGGCGGGAGAGACCGGGGAGCTGTTTTTT
TRBD2,TRBV6-4,-,TRBJ2-1,CASSLDGTSGSGEQFF,TGTGCCAGCAGCCTAGACGGGACTAGCGGGAGTGGCGAGCAGTTCTTC
TRBD1,TRBV25-1,few,TRBJ1-2,CASSEYPGGPNYGYTF,TGTGCCAGCAGTGAATACCCAGGGGGCCCTAACTATGGCTACACCTTC
-,TRBV5-1,-,TRBJ1-2,CASSAQWTEPNYGYTF,TGCGCCAGCAGCGCTCAATGGACAGAGCCTAACTATGGCTACACCTTC
TRBD1,TRBV4-1,-,TRBJ1-2,CASSPGQGGYGYTF,TGCGCCAGCAGCCCCGGACAGGGAGGTTATGGCTACACCTTC
-,TRBV27,-,TRBJ2-7,CASSPRAGGTYEQYF,TGTGCCAGCAGTCCCCGGGCAGGGGGGACCTACGAGCAGTACTTC
TRBD2,TRBV25-1,-,TRBJ2-1,CASSELWREGRNEQFF,TGTGCCAGCAGTGAATTATGGCGGGAGGGCCGAAATGAGCAGTTCTTC
-,TRBV28,-,TRBJ1-4,CASWGDEKLFF,TGTGCCAGCTGGGGGGATGAAAAACTGTTTTTT
-,TRBV29-1,-,TRBJ1-2,CSVDTGHNYGYTF,TGCAGCGTGGACACAGGGCATAACTATGGCTACACCTTC
-,TRBV11-2,-,TRBJ2-7,CASSLSLYEQYF,TGTGCCAGCAGCTTATCCCTGTACGAGCAGTACTTC
-,TRBV15,-,TRBJ1-2,CATSSAGGARGSYNYGYTF,TGTGCCACCAGCAGCGCGGGAGGGGCCAGGGGCTCTTATAACTATGGCTACACCTTC